This TCR beta chain emerged from a study of T cell changes during pregnancy in multiple sclerosis. The junction had 16 bases not matched to a gene; V was cut back by 4 bases and J by 6 bases. In germline, CDR1 is SGHVS, CDR2 FQNEAQ. The CDR3 consists of 18 residues. This table comes from immunoSEQ multiplex PCR, and its TCRdb copy is limited to in-frame clones, with some not included. Among more than 80,000 clones, 75% to 95% were seen once, and the ten largest hold about 1.5%. V usage is TRBV7-8 and J usage is TRBJ2-4; 9 bases fit TRBD2. The sequence came from a female donor with multiple sclerosis, enrolled in a pregnancy study. Sample: peripheral blood, taken before pregnancy. The CDR3 coding sequence is TGTGCCAGCAGCTCAGGGGGTGGGGCGGGAGGGCCTTTAAACATTCAGTACTTC. It translates to CASSSGGGAGGPLNIQYF.